These 20 T cell receptor beta chains came from one sample sequenced in a study of blood T cell repertoires in COVID-19. Assay: immunoSEQ multiplex PCR; the TCRdb copy retains only in-frame clones and omits some. The sample holds 80,000 to 85,000 clones, more than 80% seen once. The material sequenced was peripheral blood. These receptors came from a human donor in a cohort sampled during active COVID-19.

CDR3 protein: CASSLTSGGPTDTQYF. In DNA, the CDR3 is TGTGCCAGCAGCTTAACTAGCGGGGGCCCCACAGATACGCAGTATTTT. The chain uses TRBV11-2 and TRBJ2-3; TRBD2 matches at 11 bases. CDR1 and CDR2 from the germline V gene are SGHAT and FQNNGV. The CDR3 spans 16 residues. The J segment lost 2 bases and the V segment lost 2 bases, leaving 3 bases of the junction unmatched.

Turning to this clone: This clone may be a read error of a much larger clone one base away. The same CDR3 is also encoded by other DNA sequences in this sample. CDR3 coding DNA: TGTGCCAGTAGTATAGTACAGGGGAACACTGAAGCTTTCTTT. This sequence encodes CASSIVQGNTEAFF. V gene TRBV19 combines with J gene TRBJ1-1; possibly TRBD1 for D (6 bases). V was clipped by 1 base and J by 1 base, with 7 bases between them. Germline CDR1 LNHDA, CDR2 SQIVND (reference sequence). CDR3 size: 14 residues.

The chain employs TRBV12-3 or TRBV12-4 and TRBJ2-2, with a tentative D call TRBD1 (5 bases). The length of the CDR3 is 12 residues. Trimming cost V 3 bases and J 7 bases, with 6 bases left between them. The CDR3 spells CASSLTVGELFF. In DNA form, the CDR3 reads TGTGCCAGCAGTTTGACAGTCGGGGAGCTGTTTTTT.

This clone was found once. The CDR3 sequence: CASSWDRAYEQYF. In nucleotides, the CDR3 is TGTGCCAGCAGCTGGGACAGGGCCTACGAGCAGTACTTC. V gene TRBV11-1 combines with J gene TRBJ2-7; TRBD1 matches at 9 bases. Germline lookup yields CDR1 SGHAT and CDR2 FQDESV (reference sequence). V trimming: 4 bases; J trimming: 2 bases; junction bases outside the gene matches: 0. This CDR3 has 13 residues.

This clone was recorded only once. The chain combines TRBV5-1 with TRBJ2-6, with unresolved D. The CDR3 runs to 16 residues. Between the trimmed V and J ends, which lost 4 bases and 0 bases, there was a span of 11 bases. Germline V CDR1 and CDR2: SGHRS, YFSETQ. The CDR3 protein is CASSLPENSGANVLTF. As DNA, the CDR3 is TGCGCCAGCAGCCTGCCCGAGAACTCTGGGGCCAACGTCCTGACTTTC.

This clone appeared a few times. V usage is TRBV6-5 and J usage is TRBJ2-7, with TRBD1 identical over 9 bases. V lost 7 bases and J lost 1; bases outside the gene matches: 5. Germline assignment: CDR1 MNHEY and CDR2 SVGAGI. The CDR3 is made up of 14 amino acids. CDR3 nucleotides: TGTGCCAGCAACACACAGGGGGCGTCCTACGAGCAGTACTTC. Protein: CASNTQGASYEQYF.

The chain employs TRBV5-1 and TRBJ1-4, with TRBD1 matching 10 bases. The V gene end was trimmed by 4 bases and the J gene end by 8 bases; junction bases not matched to a gene: 8. In germline, CDR1 is SGHRS, CDR2 YFSETQ. The CDR3 consists of 15 residues. The CDR3 protein is CASSRAQDRGEKLFF. CDR3 nucleotides: TGCGCCAGCAGCCGTGCCCAGGACAGGGGGGAAAAACTGTTTTTT.

This sequence joins TRBV5-6 and TRBJ2-2, with D possibly TRBD1 on 5 matching bases. Germline CDR1 SGHDT, CDR2 YYEEEE. The CDR3 has 15 amino acids. Trimming shortened V by 2 bases and J by 5 bases, and 13 bases separated the two germline ends. Here the CDR3 reads CASSLGQGYTGELFF. The CDR3 region has the DNA TGTGCCAGCAGCTTAGGTCAGGGATATACCGGGGAGCTGTTTTTT.

The rearrangement uses TRBV9 and TRBJ2-7, with a tentative D call TRBD2 (6 bases). The CDR3 is made up of 15 amino acids. V was trimmed by 4 bases and J by 3 bases, leaving 17 bases between them. Germline-derived CDR1 and CDR2 are SGDLS and YYNGEE. CDR3 DNA: TGTGCCAGCAGCCCCACACCCCGGGGGAGCTACGAGCAGTACTTC. As protein: CASSPTPRGSYEQYF.

The J gene is TRBJ2-3, the V gene TRBV10-2; 11 bases align to TRBD2. After removal of 8 bases from V and 4 bases from J, the junction contained 8 bases not matched to a gene. CDR3 length: 15 amino acids. Germline CDR1 and CDR2: WSHSY and SAAADI. The CDR3 loop is CASCPSGGPADTQYF. The CDR3 bases are TGCGCCAGCTGCCCTAGCGGGGGGCCGGCAGATACGCAGTATTTT.

The chain is built from TRBV6-5 and TRBJ2-7; 8 nucleotides agree with TRBD1. With V trimmed by 5 bases and J by 2 bases, 5 bases remained unmatched. Germline V gives CDR1 MNHEY, CDR2 SVGAGI. The CDR3 length is 14 residues. For the CDR3, the DNA is TGTGCCAGCAGTACCGGGACAGGCCCCTACGAGCAGTACTTC. Translated, it gives CASSTGTGPYEQYF.

This chain links TRBV5-8 with TRBJ2-5; 13 bases are shared with TRBD2. Germline CDR1 SGHTS, CDR2 YDEGEE. V lost 4 bases, J lost 1 base, and 4 bases stayed unmatched. The CDR3 length is 16 residues. The CDR3 here is CASSQTSGGLQETQYF. CDR3 in DNA: TGTGCCAGCAGCCAGACTAGCGGGGGGCTCCAAGAGACCCAGTACTTC.

This clone was found once. This CDR3 is also generated by other DNA sequences in the sample. The V call is TRBV5-4, the J call TRBJ1-6; no firm D call. Germline CDR1 reads SGHNT; CDR2 reads YYREEE (reference sequence). The V end was cut by 0 bases, the J end by 0 bases, with 4 bases between. The CDR3 has 15 amino acids. The CDR3 reads CASSLGSSYNSPLHF. CDR3 DNA sequence: TGTGCCAGCAGCTTGGGCAGCTCCTATAATTCACCCCTCCACTTT.

V usage is TRBV2 and J usage is TRBJ2-3, with a tentative D call TRBD1 (7 bases). Germline loops: CDR1 SNHLY, CDR2 FYNNEI. Trimming cost V 4 bases and J 2 bases, with 13 bases left between them. The CDR3 runs 15 residues. CDR3 loop: CASSVGRGATDTQYF. The CDR3 DNA reads as TGTGCCAGCAGTGTAGGCAGGGGGGCCACAGATACGCAGTATTTT.

V and J are TRBV6-5 and TRBJ2-7; the D gene is possibly TRBD1 (6 bases). Germline V gene lookup returns CDR1 MNHEY and CDR2 SVGAGI. The CDR3 has 13 residues. V dropped 10 bases and J dropped 6 bases, with 19 bases sitting between them. This CDR3 reads CATHRVLSPEQYF. For the CDR3, the DNA is TGTGCCACCCACAGGGTTTTGTCTCCCGAGCAGTACTTC.

The chain is built from TRBV27 and TRBJ1-6; D is ambiguous. The germline V and J ends were trimmed by 6 bases and 4 bases, with 22 bases remaining between them. The CDR3 extends over 18 amino acids. The V gene's germline CDR1 is MNHEY and CDR2 SMNVEV (reference sequence). This chain's CDR3 is CASRRFVGAELYNSPLHF. CDR3 DNA: TGTGCCAGCAGGCGTTTCGTCGGAGCCGAATTATATAATTCACCCCTCCACTTT.

V gene TRBV15 combines with J gene TRBJ2-7; perhaps TRBD1 as D (6 bases). CDR1 is LNHNV, CDR2 YYDKDF, per germline (reference sequence). V lost 0 bases and J 2 bases, leaving 8 bases between the germline ends. The CDR3 is 14 residues long. The CDR3 sequence is CATSRDSGAYEQYF. In DNA form, the CDR3 reads TGTGCCACCAGCAGAGATTCAGGGGCCTACGAGCAGTACTTC. The full variable domain, completed using reference TRBV15 and TRBJ2-7, is DAMVIQNPRYQVTQFGKPVTLSCSQTLNHNVMYWYQQKSSQAPKLLFHYYDKDFNNEADTPDNFQSRRPNTSFCFLDIRSPGLGDTAMYLCATSRDSGAYEQYFGPGTRLTVT.

The rearrangement links TRBV24-1 to TRBJ2-3, with D uncertain. The CDR3 totals 11 residues. Trimming removed 8 bases at V and 6 bases at J, with 8 bases between. CDR1 and CDR2 (germline): KGHDR, SFDVKD. The CDR3 DNA reads TGTGCCACCAATTCAATTGATACGCAGTATTTT. This translates into CATNSIDTQYF.

The chain has TRBV14 and TRBJ2-2, with 7 bases that match TRBD1. The CDR3 sequence is 14 residues long. Trimming took 8 bases from V and 6 from J; bases not matched to a gene: 9. Germline V gene sequence: CDR1 SGHDN, CDR2 FVKESK. The CDR3 loop reads CASQSTGTPGELFF. Here the CDR3 DNA reads TGTGCCAGCCAATCGACAGGGACCCCCGGGGAGCTGTTTTTT.

Comments on this clone: Its ends do not fully match the called genes, so a read error is possible. The genes are TRBV2 and TRBJ2-7; D might be TRBD1 (5 bases). The germline V gene has CDR1 SNHLY and CDR2 FYNNEI. This CDR3 is 15 amino acids long. CDR3 in amino acids: CASSELGQGSHEQYF. In DNA form, the CDR3 reads TGTGCCAGCAGTGAATTGGGGCAGGGCTCCCACGAGCAGTACTTC.